The clone carrying this TCR beta chain was observed a few times. This sample was taken from a study of STAT5B mutations in CD4+ large granular lymphocyte leukemia. The data were produced by immunoSEQ multiplex PCR, yet TCRdb's version contains in-frame clones alone and is incomplete. The sample holds around 35,000 clones, 70% to 75% seen once. The V end was cut by 5 bases, the J end by 10 bases, with 17 bases between. CDR3 length: 13 amino acids. Germline V CDR1 and CDR2: MDHEN, SYDVKM. The clonotype was recovered from a human donor in good health. Material for sequencing was CD4+ T cells from blood buffy coats. The rearrangement joins TRBV28 to TRBJ1-1; D is perhaps TRBD1 (5 bases). The CDR3 region is CASSNIGVSSAFF. In DNA, the CDR3 is TGTGCCAGCAGTAACATAGGGGTAAGCTCAGCTTTCTTT.